This is a list of T cell receptor beta chains from one sample in a study of blood T cell repertoires in COVID-19. TCRdb's copy holds only in-frame clones and misses some; the assay was immunoSEQ multiplex PCR. The data contain some 250,000 clones, around 87% of them seen just once; the ten biggest clones take up 7.1%. The sample was peripheral blood. Receptor source: a woman in her 70s with active or convalescent COVID-19. The CDR3 runs from the conserved cysteine through the conserved F or W. The D gene is left open where the match is weak. Only part of the rows carry a size: once, few, many, or a class if the clone is expanded.

-	TRBJ1-4	-	TRBV11-2	CASSPTGVEKLFF	TGTGCCAGCAGCCCCACAGGAGTTGAAAAACTGTTTTTT
-	TRBJ1-2	-	TRBV7-9	CASSLKMGGYTF	TGTGCCAGCAGCTTAAAGATGGGCGGCTACACCTTC
-	TRBJ1-3	-	TRBV6-1	CASSDGIGNTIYF	TGTGCCAGCAGTGACGGGATTGGAAACACCATATATTTT
TRBD1	TRBJ1-6	-	TRBV5-1	CASSLGDRANSPLHF	TGCGCCAGCAGCCTGGGGGACAGGGCTAATTCACCCCTCCACTTT
-	TRBJ1-4	-	TRBV3-1/TRBV3-2	CASSQTGWATNEKLFF	TGTGCCAGCAGCCAAACAGGGTGGGCAACTAATGAAAAACTGTTTTTT
TRBD2	TRBJ2-3	-	TRBV28	CASTASGGAVDTQYF	TGTGCCAGCACGGCGAGCGGGGGGGCGGTAGATACGCAGTATTTT
-	TRBJ2-2	-	TRBV15	CATSSRGTWGPGELFF	TGTGCCACCAGCAGTCGCGGGACCTGGGGACCCGGGGAGCTGTTTTTT
-	TRBJ2-3	-	TRBV4-1	CASSQVPPEGLAFNTQYF	TGCGCCAGCAGCCAAGTCCCCCCGGAGGGACTGGCATTTAATACGCAGTATTTT
TRBD1	TRBJ2-7	-	TRBV27	CASSLSTGYEQYF	TGTGCCAGCAGTTTATCGACAGGGTACGAGCAGTACTTC
-	TRBJ1-1	-	TRBV2	CASRGEATNTEAFF	TGTGCCAGCAGGGGGGAGGCCACGAACACTGAAGCTTTCTTT
TRBD1	TRBJ1-2	-	TRBV7-9	CASSPRTGGEGGYTF	TGTGCCAGCAGCCCCCGGACAGGGGGCGAGGGAGGCTACACCTTC
-	TRBJ1-5	-	TRBV7-8	CASSFWGGANSNQPQHF	TGTGCCAGCAGCTTTTGGGGGGGAGCAAATAGCAATCAGCCCCAGCATTTT
-	TRBJ2-7	-	TRBV10-1	CASSGGTPSSYEQYF	TGCGCCAGCAGTGGTGGGACACCAAGCTCCTACGAGCAGTACTTC
-	TRBJ1-1	-	TRBV3-1/TRBV3-2	CASTRGGGHTEAFF	TGTGCCAGCACCCGAGGGGGGGGTCACACTGAAGCTTTCTTT
TRBD1	TRBJ1-1	few	TRBV3-1/TRBV3-2	CASSQDRHRGGSTEAFF	TGTGCCAGCAGCCAAGATCGTCACAGGGGTGGTAGCACTGAAGCTTTCTTT
-	TRBJ1-3	-	TRBV10-3	CAISEGGTGNTIYF	TGTGCCATCAGTGAAGGGGGTACGGGAAACACCATATATTTT
-	TRBJ2-5	-	TRBV9	CASSVWGRDWETQYF	TGTGCCAGCAGCGTATGGGGGCGAGATTGGGAGACCCAGTACTTC
-	TRBJ1-5	-	TRBV9	CASSAGQRNQPQHF	TGTGCCAGCAGCGCCGGACAGCGCAATCAGCCCCAGCATTTT